This entry lists 22 T cell receptor beta chains sequenced from one sample in a study of T cell responses to AZD1222 COVID-19 vaccine. Profiling relied on immunoSEQ multiplex PCR, and the TCRdb table lists in-frame clones only, not all of them. The sample has fewer than 120,000 clones, about 94% seen once. The specimen comprised peripheral blood, sampled 28 days after the second AZD1222 dose. The receptors here all came from an adult who received the AZD1222 COVID-19 vaccine.

The chain links TRBV15 to TRBJ1-2; perhaps TRBD1 as D (5 bases). V was trimmed by 0 bases and J by 0 bases, leaving 14 bases between them. The length of the CDR3 is 17 residues. Germline loops: CDR1 LNHNV, CDR2 YYDKDF (reference sequence). CDR3 in DNA: TGTGCCACCAGCAGAGATCTAGAGACAGATTCTAACTATGGCTACACCTTC. Its translation: CATSRDLETDSNYGYTF.

The rearrangement joins TRBV18 to TRBJ1-3; D remains unclear. CDR1 and CDR2 (germline): KGHSH, LQKENI. V was clipped by 6 bases and J by 0 bases, with 9 bases between them. CDR3 length equals 14 residues. This CDR3 reads CASSETSSGNTIYF. In DNA, the CDR3 is TGTGCCAGCTCGGAGACGAGCTCTGGAAACACCATATATTTT. The complete variable domain, with remaining parts taken from reference TRBV18 and TRBJ1-3, reads NAGVMQNPRHLVRRRGQEARLRCSPMKGHSHVYWYRQLPEEGLKFMVYLQKENIIDESGMPKERFSAEFPKEGPSILRIQQVVRGDSAAYFCASSETSSGNTIYFGEGSWLTVV.

The genes are TRBV4-2 and TRBJ1-2, with D uncertain. Germline V gene sequence: CDR1 LGHNA, CDR2 YNFKEQ. Trimming stripped 0 bases from V and 4 bases from J, with 12 bases between. The CDR3 length is 15 residues. This chain's CDR3 is CASSQDRLGGYGYTF. Written as DNA, the CDR3 is TGTGCCAGCAGCCAAGACAGGTTGGGCGGCTATGGCTACACCTTC.

The DNA of the CDR3 is TGTGCCAGCACCCGATCTAGCGCTAGGGACGGTGAGCAGTTCTTC. Translating it yields CASTRSSARDGEQFF. V usage is TRBV5-4 and J usage is TRBJ2-1, with a weak D call TRBD2 (6 bases). Trimming pared 6 bases from V and 9 bases from J, leaving 22 bases between. The CDR3 has 15 amino acids. CDR1 and CDR2 (germline): SGHNT, YYREEE (reference sequence).

This sequence joins TRBV4-1 and TRBJ1-1; possible D gene TRBD1, 6 bases. Trimming pared 1 base from V and 3 bases from J, leaving 15 bases between. This CDR3 comprises 16 residues. The germline CDR1 and CDR2 sequences are MGHRA and YSYEKL. The CDR3 is CASSQGTALFDTEAFF. Here the CDR3 DNA reads TGCGCCAGCAGCCAAGGGACAGCCCTTTTTGACACTGAAGCTTTCTTT.

The chain uses TRBV7-8 and TRBJ2-7; TRBD1 matches 7 bases. Unmatched junction bases numbered 9, after V lost 1 base and J lost 6 bases. There are 15 residues in the CDR3. Germline assignment: CDR1 SGHVS and CDR2 FQNEAQ. The CDR3 sequence: CASSLEGTVQFEQYF. For the CDR3, the DNA is TGTGCCAGCAGCTTAGAAGGGACAGTACAGTTCGAGCAGTACTTC. The complete variable domain, with remaining parts taken from reference TRBV7-8 and TRBJ2-7, reads GAGVSQSPRYKVAKRGQDVALRCDPISGHVSLFWYQQALGQGPEFLTYFQNEAQLDKSGLPSDRFFAERPEGSVSTLKIQRTQQEDSAVYLCASSLEGTVQFEQYFGPGTRLTVT.

About this clone: At the DNA level, this CDR3 is encoded by other sequences in the same sample as well. The rearrangement links TRBV18 to TRBJ1-3, with D unresolved. This CDR3 is built from 13 residues. CDR1 is KGHSH and CDR2 is LQKENI in the germline V gene. V was cut by 3 bases and J by 5 bases, with 8 bases left in between. CDR3 protein: CASSPPNRNTIYF. CDR3 nucleotide sequence: TGTGCCAGCTCACCGCCTAATAGAAACACCATATATTTT. Variable domain in full (rest from reference TRBV18 and TRBJ1-3): NAGVMQNPRHLVRRRGQEARLRCSPMKGHSHVYWYRQLPEEGLKFMVYLQKENIIDESGMPKERFSAEFPKEGPSILRIQQVVRGDSAAYFCASSPPNRNTIYFGEGSWLTVV.

This rearrangement joins TRBV27 to TRBJ1-6, with a weak D call TRBD1 (6 bases). The V and J ends lost 2 bases and 10 bases respectively, with 18 bases between them. This CDR3 contains 16 residues. CDR1 is MNHEY, CDR2 SMNVEV, per germline (reference sequence). CDR3 DNA sequence: TGTGCCAGCAGTTTAATAACAGGGCAAATAGGATCACCCCTCCACTTT. It translates to CASSLITGQIGSPLHF.

A single count supports this clone. The chain has TRBV27 and TRBJ2-6; D perhaps matches TRBD1 (5 bases). There are 18 residues in the CDR3. Trimming stripped 6 bases from V and 0 bases from J, with 18 bases between. Germline CDR1 and CDR2: MNHEY and SMNVEV (reference sequence). CDR3 in DNA: TGTGCCAGCAGCAACCTGGGGCAGGCAAGCTCTGGGGCCAACGTCCTGACTTTC. Translating it yields CASSNLGQASSGANVLTF.

CDR3 coding DNA: TGTGCCAGCAGCCCCTCCGGGACAGGGCATTCACCCCTCCACTTT. Protein: CASSPSGTGHSPLHF. The chain has TRBV4-2 and TRBJ1-6; TRBD1 matches at 9 bases. Germline V lookup: CDR1 LGHNA, CDR2 YNFKEQ. Trimming cost V 4 bases and J 8 bases; bases outside gene matches: 6. The CDR3 extends over 15 amino acids.

The chain carries TRBV9 and TRBJ2-2; D not resolved. V dropped 4 bases and J dropped 6 bases, with 13 bases sitting between them. CDR1 and CDR2 from the germline V gene are SGDLS and YYNGEE. This CDR3 comprises 14 residues. The DNA for the CDR3 is TGTGCCAGCAGCACAAGACACTTTCCCGGGGAGCTGTTTTTT. Translating gives CASSTRHFPGELFF.

The chain recombines TRBV2 with TRBJ1-1; TRBD1 might be the D (5 bases). V was trimmed by 6 bases and J by 1 base, leaving 12 bases between them. Germline V gene sequence: CDR1 SNHLY, CDR2 FYNNEI. This CDR3 has 14 amino acids. The CDR3 nucleotides are TGTGCCAGCAGGCAACGTGGGGGGAACACTGAAGCTTTCTTT. This encodes CASRQRGGNTEAFF.

This chain uses TRBV5-1 with TRBJ2-5; TRBD1 or TRBD2 may be the D gene (5 bases each). Germline V CDR1 and CDR2: SGHRS, YFSETQ. This CDR3 comprises 15 residues. The ends were cut back, 4 bases at V and 6 bases at J, with 19 bases in the middle. For the CDR3, the DNA is TGCGCCAGCAGCCCAGAGGGCAGGGATGGTAAGACCCAGTACTTC. It yields the protein CASSPEGRDGKTQYF.

The V and J genes are TRBV7-9 and TRBJ1-2; TRBD1 agrees at 7 bases. The CDR3 has 13 residues. In germline, CDR1 is SEHNR, CDR2 FQNEAQ (reference sequence). After removal of 4 bases from V and 4 bases from J, the junction contained 3 bases not matched to a gene. CDR3 nucleotides: TGTGCCAGCAGCTCACAGGGGATCTATGGCTACACCTTC. Translating it yields CASSSQGIYGYTF. Based on the CDR3 plus reference TRBV7-9 and TRBJ1-2, the full variable domain is DTGVSQNPRHKITKRGQNVTFRCDPISEHNRLYWYRQTLGQGPEFLTYFQNEAQLEKSRLLSDRFSAERPKGSFSTLEIQRTEQGDSAMYLCASSSQGIYGYTFGSGTRLTVV.

The chain joins TRBV10-2 to TRBJ1-5; D may be TRBD1 (5 bases). The CDR3 runs 15 residues. Germline V gene lookup returns CDR1 WSHSY and CDR2 SAAADI. V shed 4 bases and J shed 6 bases, with 16 bases lying between them. The CDR3 reads CASSVFRVGAQPQHF. CDR3 in DNA: TGCGCCAGCAGTGTGTTCAGGGTGGGCGCTCAGCCCCAGCATTTT.

The rearrangement joins TRBV3-1 (or the pseudogene TRBV3-2) to TRBJ2-7; the D call may be TRBD1 or TRBD2 (6 bases each). The germline V gene encodes CDR1 LGHDT and CDR2 YNNKEL (reference sequence). V gave up 4 bases and J gave up 5 bases, with 15 bases separating them. The CDR3 has 14 amino acids. The CDR3 reads CASSLGSQGNEQYF. Written as DNA, the CDR3 is TGTGCCAGCAGCCTCGGGAGCCAGGGGAACGAGCAGTACTTC.

This clone was observed a single time. The V call is TRBV2, the J call TRBJ1-2, with D unclear. Germline V gene data show CDR1 as SNHLY and CDR2 as FYNNEI. V lost 2 bases and J 2 bases, leaving 15 bases between the germline ends. CDR3 length: 16 residues. DNA of the CDR3: TGTGCCAGCAGTGAAATAGGAGATCGAGTCAACTATGGCTACACCTTC. Protein sequence: CASSEIGDRVNYGYTF.

The V and J genes are TRBV15 and TRBJ1-5; tentatively, D is TRBD1 (6 bases). V lost 0 bases, J lost 5 bases, and 11 bases lay in between. The CDR3 is 15 residues long. Germline V gene sequence: CDR1 LNHNV, CDR2 YYDKDF (reference sequence). The CDR3 reads CATSRDWGGYQPQHF. In nucleotides, the CDR3 is TGTGCCACCAGCAGAGATTGGGGGGGCTATCAGCCCCAGCATTTT.

In DNA, the CDR3 is TGTGCCAGTGGAGTAGCGGACTCCTACGAGCAGTACTTC. This codes for CASGVADSYEQYF. This chain links TRBV19 with TRBJ2-7; D possibly corresponds to TRBD2 (6 bases). The CDR3 length is 13 residues. The germline V gene encodes CDR1 LNHDA and CDR2 SQIVND (reference sequence). Trimming left V 8 bases short and J 0 bases short, with 11 bases between.

The rearrangement uses TRBV18 and TRBJ2-5, with 7 bases lining up with TRBD2. This CDR3 spans 16 amino acids. Germline-derived CDR1 and CDR2 are KGHSH and LQKENI. V lost 3 bases, J lost 2 bases, and 9 bases stayed unmatched. The CDR3, as DNA: TGTGCCAGCTCACCTAGGACGGGAGGCCATCAAGAGACCCAGTACTTC. It yields the protein CASSPRTGGHQETQYF.

The CDR3 sequence: CASSQIGNTIYF. CDR3 DNA sequence: TGTGCCAGCAGCCAAATTGGAAACACCATATATTTT. V usage is TRBV6-5 and J usage is TRBJ1-3; D is uncertain. This CDR3 region has 12 residues. Germline V gene lookup returns CDR1 MNHEY and CDR2 SVGAGI. V lost 6 bases, J lost 3 bases, and 6 bases lay in between.

This clone was seen just once. The chain has TRBV2 and TRBJ2-2; D may be TRBD2 (6 bases). Germline CDR1 SNHLY, CDR2 FYNNEI. There are 15 residues in the CDR3. V was cut by 5 bases and J by 3 bases, with 13 bases left in between. The CDR3 DNA sequence: TGTGCCAGCAGTTCCCGGGACTTAGACACCGGGGAGCTGTTTTTT. It specifies CASSSRDLDTGELFF.